These T cell receptor beta chains were read from a single sample in a study of T cells in Graves' hyperthyroidism and ophthalmopathy. TCRdb reprocessed the multiplex PCR reads via MiXCR and lists one record per CDR3 protein. The table has about 840,000 distinct CDR3 sequences, about two fifths seen once. Sequenced material: blood. All receptors come from a man between 18 and 35 years old with Graves' hyperthyroidism. CDR3s include the opening cysteine and the closing phenylalanine or tryptophan.

v_gene: TRBV4-3; CDR3aa: CASSQDRYATRGTQYF
v_gene: TRBV6-6; CDR3aa: CASSSGTRGELFF
v_gene: TRBV14; CDR3aa: CASSQVKNTGELFF
v_gene: TRBV25-1; CDR3aa: CASSRGPTDTQYF
v_gene: TRBV9; CDR3aa: CASSLDPGGPGQPQHF
v_gene: TRBV19; CDR3aa: CASSIQGPYEQYF
v_gene: TRBV27; CDR3aa: CASSVGGEHQPQHF
v_gene: TRBV29-1; CDR3aa: CSVEVGRMQETQYF
v_gene: TRBV6-5; CDR3aa: CASTTHSGANVLTF
v_gene: TRBV9; CDR3aa: CASSVDEGRLTEAFF
v_gene: TRBV2; CDR3aa: CASKTSGGAGYEQYF
v_gene: TRBV6-6; CDR3aa: CASSYSASGQGGTGELFF
v_gene: TRBV19; CDR3aa: CASSTGTGRTEAFF
v_gene: TRBV20-1; CDR3aa: CSALTDSEAFF
v_gene: TRBV20-1; CDR3aa: CSAIGAGTGVEAFF
v_gene: TRBV12-3/TRBV12-4; CDR3aa: CASSLLGVNTEAFF
v_gene: TRBV19; CDR3aa: CASSTRQGAMDEQYF
v_gene: TRBV14; CDR3aa: CASSQAYEQYF
v_gene: TRBV7-8; CDR3aa: CASSRDRGPTGELFF
v_gene: TRBV2; CDR3aa: CASSGDHYSSYEQYF
v_gene: TRBV10-3; CDR3aa: CAITAGGTYLEQFF
v_gene: TRBV20-1; CDR3aa: CSASAGGNQPQHF
v_gene: TRBV7-3; CDR3aa: CASSRQTLNTEAFF
v_gene: TRBV2; CDR3aa: CASRKGDIYEQYF
v_gene: TRBV10-3; CDR3aa: CATSGEFEQYF
v_gene: TRBV25-1; CDR3aa: CASSGGGNTEAFF
v_gene: TRBV9; CDR3aa: CASSPGRGKFEISPLHF
v_gene: TRBV9; CDR3aa: CASSVGPGDSNQPQHF
v_gene: TRBV9; CDR3aa: CASSVAGGRQETQYF
v_gene: TRBV20-1; CDR3aa: CSAGDSLSSYEQYF
v_gene: TRBV29-1; CDR3aa: CSVNSGTAGGETQYF
v_gene: TRBV9; CDR3aa: CASSARAPSPLHF
v_gene: TRBV19; CDR3aa: CASSSPGGATGELFF
v_gene: TRBV5-1; CDR3aa: CASSWGLAENTGELFF
v_gene: TRBV7-2; CDR3aa: CASSSRTLETQYF
v_gene: TRBV7-2; CDR3aa: CASSSREAPAGELFF
v_gene: TRBV9; CDR3aa: CASSVAPDDTIYF
v_gene: TRBV5-1; CDR3aa: CASSLNRGPWDYEQYF
v_gene: TRBV7-9; CDR3aa: CASSPIGGATEAFF
v_gene: TRBV4-1; CDR3aa: CASSQVPVETQYF
v_gene: TRBV20-1; CDR3aa: CSAEGLAENYEQYF
v_gene: TRBV24-1; CDR3aa: CATSVAGNQPQHF
v_gene: TRBV2; CDR3aa: CASTRDYLTGELFF
v_gene: TRBV20-1; CDR3aa: CSPTERRTGELFF
v_gene: TRBV11-1; CDR3aa: CACMGQGAGDTEAFF
v_gene: TRBV5-8; CDR3aa: CASSLAVSQPQHF
v_gene: TRBV6-6; CDR3aa: CASSVVAGQLYGYTF
v_gene: TRBV14; CDR3aa: CASSPTLSGVAEQYF
v_gene: TRBV7-9; CDR3aa: CASSPATGGSTEAFF
v_gene: TRBV5-1; CDR3aa: CASSLVGGGESNEKLFF
v_gene: TRBV6-2/TRBV6-3; CDR3aa: CASRPSRRGETQYF
v_gene: TRBV7-9; CDR3aa: CASSSGVSGYTF
v_gene: TRBV20-1; CDR3aa: CSARWGTRGAQYF
v_gene: TRBV11-2; CDR3aa: CASSQNGMGPEQYF